This TCR beta chain was documented in a study of T cell repertoires in cytomegalovirus infection. The wider study: CMV epitopes used comprised recently identified HLA-C-restricted ones and well-studied HLA-B-restricted ones. Public TCR beta signatures indicated both CMV infection and matching HLA type. Study outcomes and limitations: Clonotypes of TCR beta that were HLA-C-restricted and CMV-specific dominated the ex vivo response. Cumulative frequency (of public TCR beta family members) identified carriers of CMV plus the relevant HLA.

TCRdb ran MiXCR on the reads and lists one entry per CDR3 protein. The data show about 480,000 distinct CDR3 sequences, more than 30% seen once. In regard to this clonotype: The antigen is unknown.

Germline assignment: CDR1 MNHEY and CDR2 SVGEGT. The CDR3 is 15 amino acids. This clonotype originated in a human donor in good health (CMV status not recorded). Some clones in this sample may be carry-over from other donors' samples. This sample comprised cultured PBMCs, obtained from culture after CMV antigen stimulation. The chain recombines TRBV6-2 or TRBV6-3 with TRBJ2-7; the match to TRBD2 covers 9 bases. Here the CDR3 reads CGTRGGRGGPYEQYF. The CDR3 coding sequence is TGTGGCACGCGGGGGGGTCGGGGTGGCCCCTACGAGCAGTACTTC.